A selection of T cell receptor beta chains follows, all from one sample in a study of shared clonotypes between healthy human individuals. Sequencing was performed with immunoSEQ multiplex PCR; in TCRdb, only in-frame clones are kept and a portion is missing. Found here are 2.5 million or so clones, around 94% of them singletons; the top ten hold 0.13% to 0.15%. Specimen: naive CD4+ T cells sorted from blood. All receptors come from a man between 18 and 35 years old in good health. CDR3s include the opening cysteine and the closing phenylalanine or tryptophan. D genes are given only for firm matches. Clone size is stated in some rows and not others, as once, few, many or a class when expanded.

size	V	D	J	DNA	CDR3
NA	TRBV7-9	NA	TRBJ1-1	TGTGCCAGCAGTAACGTAATTAACACTGAAGCTTTCTTT	CASSNVINTEAFF
NA	TRBV14	TRBD1	TRBJ1-1	TGTGCCAGCAGCCCCCGGGACAGGAACACTGAAGCTTTCTTT	CASSPRDRNTEAFF
NA	TRBV19	TRBD1	TRBJ1-5	TGTGCCAGTACTACTACAGGGGACAATCGGCCCCAGCATTTT	CASTTTGDNRPQHF
NA	TRBV30	NA	TRBJ1-1	TGTGCCTGGAGAGCACTACAGGGAGTTTACACTGAAGCTTTCTTT	CAWRALQGVYTEAFF
NA	TRBV6-6	TRBD2	TRBJ2-5	TGTGCCAGCAGTTACCAAGCTAGCGGGGGGGGTGAGACCCAGTACTTC	CASSYQASGGGETQYF
NA	TRBV10-3	NA	TRBJ2-1	TGTGCCATCAGTGAGTCTAGAGATGAGCAGTTCTTC	CAISESRDEQFF
NA	TRBV5-4	NA	TRBJ2-7	TGTGCCAGCAGCCCTGATAGCGGTTCGGGCTCCTACGAGCAGTACTTC	CASSPDSGSGSYEQYF
once	TRBV5-1	NA	TRBJ2-2	TGCGCCAGCAGCCCGAGTTTGAGGGTTACCGGGGAGCTGTTTTTT	CASSPSLRVTGELFF
NA	TRBV19	NA	TRBJ2-4	TGTGCCAGTAGTATAGATGGTACCGGGGCTAGCAAATACTTC	CASSIDGTGASKYF
NA	TRBV20-1	NA	TRBJ2-1	TGCAGTGCGCGGGTAAGCAATGAGCAGTTCTTC	CSARVSNEQFF
once	TRBV20-1	NA	TRBJ1-1	TGCAGTGCTAGACCCGACAGTGAAGCTTTCTTT	CSARPDSEAFF
NA	TRBV27	TRBD2	TRBJ2-5	TGTGCCAGCAAGGGGACTAGCGGGAGAGGCCTCCAAGAGACCCAGTACTTC	CASKGTSGRGLQETQYF
NA	TRBV7-2	NA	TRBJ2-1	TGTGCCAGCAGCCTAAGGCCATCAGAAAACAATGAGCAGTTCTTC	CASSLRPSENNEQFF
once	TRBV4-3	NA	TRBJ2-3	TGCGCCAGCAGCCAGGATTTGGGTACGCAGTATTTT	CASSQDLGTQYF
once	TRBV9	NA	TRBJ2-5	TGTGCCAGCAGCGTAAAGGACTATAACCAAGAGACCCAGTACTTC	CASSVKDYNQETQYF
few	TRBV29-1	NA	TRBJ1-1	TGCAGCGTTGACACAACAGGGTGGACTGAAGCTTTCTTT	CSVDTTGWTEAFF
NA	TRBV11-2	NA	TRBJ2-2	TGTGCCAGCAGCTTAGGGCCGCCGGAGCTGTTTTTT	CASSLGPPELFF
few	TRBV9	TRBD1	TRBJ1-2	TGTGCCAGCAGCCCAATAGAAAGACAGGGGAATGGCTACACCTTC	CASSPIERQGNGYTF
NA	TRBV7-2	NA	TRBJ2-7	TGTGCCAGCAGCCCAGAGCGGGCCAGCGCCTACGAGCAGTACTTC	CASSPERASAYEQYF
few	TRBV7-9	NA	TRBJ2-7	TGTGCCAGCAGCTTAGAGGCTGGGAGGATCGGCGAGCAGTACTTC	CASSLEAGRIGEQYF
NA	TRBV25-1	NA	TRBJ2-1	TGTGCCAGCAGTCCTTGGGGGCAAAGGTCCTACAATGAGCAGTTCTTC	CASSPWGQRSYNEQFF
NA	TRBV7-2	NA	TRBJ1-1	TGTGCCAGCAGCTTAGGGCAACCTCTAGACACTGAAGCTTTCTTT	CASSLGQPLDTEAFF
NA	TRBV19	TRBD2	TRBJ2-5	TGTGCCAGTAGTATAGCTTGGGCTAGCGGAGAGGCCCAGTACTTC	CASSIAWASGEAQYF
NA	TRBV5-1	NA	TRBJ2-3	TGCGCCAGCAGCCCTGCAGGGGTCACAGATACGCAGTATTTT	CASSPAGVTDTQYF
NA	TRBV7-2	NA	TRBJ2-1	TGTGCCAGCAGCTTAGCGCTGGTCGGATACAATGAGCAGTTCTTC	CASSLALVGYNEQFF
NA	TRBV4-2	TRBD1	TRBJ1-6	TGTGCCAGCAGCCAACAACCGGGACAGGATAATTCACCCCTCCACTTT	CASSQQPGQDNSPLHF
NA	TRBV28	NA	TRBJ1-3	TGTGCCAGCAGTCTCGAGGACCCCGAGGACACCATATATTTT	CASSLEDPEDTIYF
NA	TRBV7-3	TRBD1	TRBJ2-3	TGTGCCAGCAGCCCATGGGGACAGGGGGACCCCACAGATACGCAGTATTTT	CASSPWGQGDPTDTQYF
NA	TRBV5-1	NA	TRBJ2-5	TGCGCCAGCAGTAAGGGGATGACACAAGAGACCCAGTACTTC	CASSKGMTQETQYF